This T cell receptor beta chain was sequenced during a study of shared clonotypes between healthy human individuals. Clones were sequenced by immunoSEQ multiplex PCR, and TCRdb holds only the in-frame ones, with some missing. The table shows 1,400,000 or so clones, with 98% to 99% occurring only once. Trimming took off 5 bases at V and 4 bases at J, with 14 bases between the two ends. The CDR3 has 14 residues. V gene TRBV7-1 combines with J gene TRBJ2-5; a weak D match, TRBD1 (5 bases). TRBV7-1 is classed as an ORF, of uncertain function. What was sequenced was naive CD4+ T cells sorted from blood. The subset here: CD45RA+ positively selected. The clonotype comes from a man aged 25-45 years in good health. The CDR3 DNA reads TGTGCCAGCAGCCAAGACGGGCAGGGAGAGACCCAGTACTTC. Its translation: CASSQDGQGETQYF.